Listed here are 10 T cell receptor beta chains from one sample, sequenced in a study of blood T cell repertoires in COVID-19. TCRdb's table, derived via immunoSEQ multiplex PCR, lists solely in-frame clones and lacks some. The table includes about 250,000 clones, approximately 90% detected once. The specimen was PBMCs or T cells enriched from blood (not recorded which). The receptors were gathered from a man younger than 30 who had recovered from COVID-19.

V and J are TRBV2 and TRBJ1-2; 7 bases fit TRBD1. From germline, CDR1 is SNHLY and CDR2 FYNNEI. V lost 6 bases, J lost 2 bases, and 3 bases stayed unmatched. This CDR3 has 13 amino acids. The CDR3 protein is CASSGQENYGYTF. The CDR3 DNA reads as TGTGCCAGCAGCGGACAGGAGAACTATGGCTACACCTTC.

The V call is TRBV5-8, the J call TRBJ2-1; 8 bases are shared with TRBD1. Trimming took 4 bases from V and 0 from J; bases not matched to a gene: 15. The CDR3 is 19 amino acids. CDR1 SGHTS and CDR2 YDEGEE come from the germline V gene. The CDR3 spells CASSRAQGGLRSSYNEQFF. CDR3 nucleotide sequence: TGTGCCAGCAGCCGTGCACAGGGGGGTTTAAGGTCCTCCTACAATGAGCAGTTCTTC.

This chain uses TRBV10-3 with TRBJ2-7; TRBD1 agrees at 10 bases. The CDR3 sequence is 14 residues long. Germline V gene lookup returns CDR1 ENHRY and CDR2 SYGVKD. V trimming: 6 bases; J trimming: 4 bases; junction bases outside the gene matches: 6. The CDR3, as DNA: TGTGCCATCAGCATTGGGACAGGGGCGTACGAGCAGTACTTC. Amino acids: CAISIGTGAYEQYF.

V gene TRBV27 combines with J gene TRBJ1-5, with 8 bases aligning to TRBD1. Germline trimming cut 0 bases from V and 1 base from J; bases unmatched to any gene: 2. The CDR3 runs 16 residues. Germline V gene lookup returns CDR1 MNHEY and CDR2 SMNVEV (reference sequence). The DNA for the CDR3 is TGTGCCAGCAGTTTATCCGGACAGGGAAGCAATCAGCCCCAGCATTTT. Protein: CASSLSGQGSNQPQHF.

CDR3 amino acids: CASSLLGGFPEAFF. The CDR3 region has the DNA TGTGCCAGCAGTTTATTAGGGGGTTTCCCTGAAGCTTTCTTT. The chain links TRBV28 to TRBJ1-1, with TRBD1 as a possible D gene (6 bases). Germline assignment: CDR1 MDHEN and CDR2 SYDVKM. V was trimmed by 1 base and J by 6 bases, leaving 12 bases between them. The length of the CDR3 is 14 residues. Using reference TRBV28 and TRBJ1-1 for the parts outside the CDR3, the full variable domain is DVKVTQSSRYLVKRTGEKVFLECVQDMDHENMFWYRQDPGLGLRLIYFSYDVKMKEKGDIPEGYSVSREKKERFSLILESASTNQTSMYLCASSLLGGFPEAFFGQGTRLTVV.

The chain employs TRBV6-5 and TRBJ2-7, with 7 nucleotides matching TRBD1. The CDR3 is made up of 15 amino acids. The J segment lost 3 bases and the V segment lost 5 bases, leaving 10 bases of the junction unmatched. In germline, CDR1 is MNHEY, CDR2 SVGAGI. In DNA form, the CDR3 reads TGTGCCAGCAGTAAACCGGGACAGCCAAACTACGAGCAGTACTTC. Its protein product is CASSKPGQPNYEQYF.

V gene TRBV6-6 combines with J gene TRBJ1-4; perhaps TRBD1 as D (5 bases). The ends were cut back, 7 bases at V and 8 bases at J, with 17 bases in the middle. The CDR3 runs 14 residues. Per germline, CDR1 MNHNY and CDR2 SVGAGI (reference sequence). The CDR3 nucleotides are TGTGCCAGCACCATCGACACGCACAGGGAAAAACTGTTTTTT. It codes for CASTIDTHREKLFF.

This clone was recorded a few times. The V and J genes are TRBV7-9 and TRBJ1-4; a weak D match, TRBD1 (6 bases). Germline CDR1 is SEHNR and CDR2 is FQNEAQ (reference sequence). CDR3 length: 17 amino acids. V was trimmed by 4 bases and J by 4 bases, leaving 19 bases between them. CDR3 coding DNA: TGTGCCAGCAGCTCCCCCCTCGGACAGAACGTTAATGAAAAACTGTTTTTT. The encoded protein is CASSSPLGQNVNEKLFF.

The rearrangement joins TRBV7-9 to TRBJ2-1, with TRBD2 matching over 10 bases. There are 17 residues in the CDR3. Germline loops: CDR1 SEHNR, CDR2 FQNEAQ (reference sequence). With 2 bases clipped from V and 3 bases from J, the junction kept 7 bases outside the gene matches. The CDR3 loop is CASSLKSGTSDYNEQFF. DNA of the CDR3: TGTGCCAGCAGCTTAAAATCCGGGACTAGCGACTACAATGAGCAGTTCTTC. The full variable domain, in which reference TRBV7-9 and TRBJ2-1 provide the parts outside the CDR3, is DTGVSQNPRHKITKRGQNVTFRCDPISEHNRLYWYRQTLGQGPEFLTYFQNEAQLEKSRLLSDRFSAERPKGSFSTLEIQRTEQGDSAMYLCASSLKSGTSDYNEQFFGPGTRLTVL.

This clone has just one count. V is TRBV12-3 or TRBV12-4 and J is TRBJ2-5; tentative D call: TRBD2 (5 bases). Trimming removed 3 bases from V and 5 bases from J, with 10 bases in between. CDR3 length: 13 residues. The CDR3 region has the DNA TGTGCCAGCAGTTTGGGATTAGCGGAGACCCAGTACTTC. Residues: CASSLGLAETQYF.